The rows below give T cell receptor beta chains drawn from one sample of a study of CD8+CD57+ T cells in acquired aplastic anemia. Each CDR3 protein gets one entry after TCRdb re-called the reads with MiXCR. The data show around 180,000 distinct CDR3 sequences, about 50% seen once. Sample: sorted CD4+, CD8+, or CD8+CD57+ T cells (not recorded which) from PBMCs. Every receptor here comes from a human donor with aplastic anemia. Both conserved end residues are part of each CDR3. D genes are given only for firm matches. Expanded clones get a size class; other rows say once, few or many, or leave the size out.

j_gene	d_gene	abundance	v_gene	CDR3aa	CDR3nt
TRBJ1-2	-	many	TRBV6-1	CASSGNWGNYGYTF	TGTGCCAGCAGTGGGAATTGGGGAAACTATGGCTACACCTTC
TRBJ2-1	-	many	TRBV3-1	CASSQASVEQFF	TGTGCCAGCAGCCAAGCCAGCGTAGAGCAGTTCTTC
TRBJ2-2	TRBD1	many	TRBV5-1	CASSLGQSTGELFF	TGCGCCAGCAGCCTGGGACAGTCCACCGGGGAGCTGTTTTTT
TRBJ1-5	-	-	TRBV10-3	CAISESVGNQPQHF	TGTGCCATCAGTGAGTCCGTGGGCAATCAGCCCCAGCATTTT
TRBJ2-7	-	-	TRBV7-9	CASSSQGYEQYF	TGTGCCAGCAGCTCTCAAGGCTACGAGCAGTACTTC
TRBJ2-1	TRBD2	-	TRBV25-1	CASSEFGGGEQFF	TGTGCCAGCAGTGAATTTGGGGGGGGTGAGCAGTTCTTC
TRBJ2-7	-	-	TRBV2	CALRQAYEQYF	TGTGCCTTGCGGCAGGCCTACGAGCAGTACTTC
TRBJ2-3	TRBD1	once	TRBV24-1	CASSDRGQGVNTQYF	TGTGCCTCCAGTGACCGTGGACAGGGCGTAAATACGCAGTATTTT
TRBJ1-5	-	many	TRBV2	CASSETGLNQPQHF	TGTGCCAGCAGTGAGACCGGGCTCAATCAGCCCCAGCATTTT
TRBJ2-1	-	-	TRBV19	CASSPAGNEQFF	TGTGCCAGTAGCCCTGCAGGTAATGAGCAGTTCTTC
TRBJ2-7	-	-	TRBV29-1	CSVAQVWSEQYF	TGCAGCGTTGCGCAGGTTTGGTCCGAGCAGTACTTC
TRBJ1-2	-	-	TRBV24-1	CATSDPLDGRDGYTF	TGTGCCACCAGTGATCCTCTCGACGGACGCGATGGCTACACCTTC
TRBJ2-3	-	-	TRBV3-1	CASTPPGRGDTQYF	TGTGCCAGCACTCCACCGGGCCGAGGCGATACGCAGTATTTT
TRBJ2-1	-	-	TRBV24-1	CATSDPGGDLHEQFF	TGTGCCACCAGTGATCCAGGGGGGGACTTACATGAGCAGTTCTTC
TRBJ2-1	-	many	TRBV7-9	CASSPLNKHDYNEQFF	TGTGCCAGCAGCCCCTTAAATAAACACGACTACAATGAGCAGTTCTTC
TRBJ2-5	-	-	TRBV5-1	CASSFFGRSQETQYF	TGCGCCAGCAGCTTTTTTGGCCGTTCACAAGAGACCCAGTACTTC
TRBJ1-1	TRBD1	-	TRBV25-1	CASIPGGQMNTEAFF	TGTGCCAGCATCCCAGGGGGACAGATGAACACTGAAGCTTTCTTT
TRBJ2-7	-	few	TRBV15	CATGAGTYEQYF	TGTGCCACCGGGGCAGGGACCTACGAGCAGTACTTC
TRBJ1-1	-	-	TRBV2	CASSPVPPEAFF	TGTGCCAGCAGCCCTGTCCCACCTGAAGCTTTCTTT
TRBJ1-6	TRBD1	many	TRBV5-4	CASSGGTDNSPLHF	TGTGCCAGCAGCGGCGGGACAGACAATTCACCCCTCCACTTT
TRBJ2-3	-	-	TRBV11-1	CASSFDAGSTDTQYF	TGTGCCAGCAGCTTTGACGCGGGAAGCACAGATACGCAGTATTTT
TRBJ2-1	TRBD1	once	TRBV20-1	CSANLQGRDNEQFF	TGCAGTGCCAATCTACAGGGGAGAGACAATGAGCAGTTCTTC
TRBJ2-7	-	few	TRBV20-1	CSARDGGGPYEQYF	TGCAGTGCTAGAGATGGAGGGGGACCCTACGAGCAGTACTTC
TRBJ2-7	TRBD1	-	TRBV14	CASSPRRGQGPYEQYF	TGTGCCAGCAGCCCCCGCCGGGGACAGGGCCCATACGAGCAGTACTTC
TRBJ1-5	-	few	TRBV6-1	CASRTGQVYSNQPQHF	TGTGCCAGCAGAACGGGCCAAGTCTATAGCAATCAGCCCCAGCATTTT
TRBJ2-5	-	-	TRBV7-3	CASSRRGVEETQYF	TGTGCCAGCAGCCGAAGAGGGGTTGAGGAGACCCAGTACTTC
TRBJ1-6	TRBD1	many	TRBV6-1	CASSDEGQGVGSPLHF	TGTGCCAGCAGTGATGAGGGACAGGGAGTGGGTTCACCCCTCCACTTT
TRBJ2-7	TRBD1	-	TRBV7-9	CASSLAGGAGYEQYF	TGTGCCAGCAGCTTAGCAGGGGGCGCGGGCTACGAGCAGTACTTC
TRBJ2-5	-	-	TRBV25-1	CASGKLVRLTQETQYF	TGTGCCAGCGGGAAGCTTGTCAGGCTGACCCAAGAGACCCAGTACTTC
TRBJ2-6	-	many	TRBV2	CASSEGSSSGANVLTF	TGTGCCAGCAGTGAGGGGTCAAGCTCTGGGGCCAACGTCCTGACTTTC
TRBJ1-3	-	many	TRBV15	CATSRGLGNTIYF	TGTGCCACCAGCAGAGGGCTCGGAAACACCATATATTTT
TRBJ2-2	-	many	TRBV7-8	CASSLGFADSLGELFF	TGTGCCAGCAGCTTAGGGTTTGCTGATTCTCTCGGGGAGCTGTTTTTT
TRBJ2-7	TRBD1	-	TRBV4-1	CASSQRDRGQGEQYF	TGCGCCAGCAGCCAGCGGGACAGGGGGCAGGGGGAGCAGTACTTC
TRBJ2-2	TRBD2	many	TRBV5-1	CASSTPGSGDTGELFF	TGCGCCAGCAGCACACCAGGGAGCGGGGACACCGGGGAGCTGTTTTTT
TRBJ1-2	-	-	TRBV29-1	CSVDVAGPKYGYTF	TGCAGCGTTGACGTGGCGGGGCCGAAGTATGGCTACACCTTC
TRBJ2-5	TRBD2	few	TRBV30	CAWSGERGGRETQYF	TGTGCCTGGAGTGGGGAGCGGGGGGGCCGAGAGACCCAGTACTTC
TRBJ2-5	TRBD2	-	TRBV24-1	CATSEGGTSSETQYF	TGTGCCACCAGTGAAGGCGGGACTAGCAGCGAGACCCAGTACTTC
TRBJ1-5	TRBD1	-	TRBV10-3	CAISAQGQGSNQPQHF	TGTGCCATCAGTGCTCAGGGACAGGGTAGCAATCAGCCCCAGCATTTT
TRBJ1-5	TRBD1	many	TRBV6-1	CASSFRTGKSNQPQHF	TGTGCCAGCAGCTTCCGGACAGGGAAGAGCAATCAGCCCCAGCATTTT
TRBJ1-6	-	-	TRBV7-3	CASSLPGSPLHF	TGTGCCAGCAGCTTACCTGGCTCACCCCTCCACTTT
TRBJ2-6	TRBD1	few	TRBV27	CASSLYNIGQGSITGANVLTF	TGTGCCAGCAGTTTATATAACATTGGACAGGGGAGTATAACTGGGGCCAACGTCCTGACTTTC
TRBJ2-2	-	many	TRBV24-1	CATSSQSNTGELFF	TGTGCCACCAGTTCCCAGAGTAACACCGGGGAGCTGTTTTTT
TRBJ2-3	-	few	TRBV7-2	CASSSLIDTQYF	TGTGCCAGCAGTTCTTTGATAGATACGCAGTATTTT
TRBJ1-1	TRBD1	few	TRBV2	CARTGMVNTEAFF	TGTGCCAGGACAGGGATGGTGAACACTGAAGCTTTCTTT
TRBJ1-1	-	many	TRBV7-9	CASSFTPTDNTEAFF	TGTGCCAGCAGTTTCACTCCGACAGACAACACTGAAGCTTTCTTT